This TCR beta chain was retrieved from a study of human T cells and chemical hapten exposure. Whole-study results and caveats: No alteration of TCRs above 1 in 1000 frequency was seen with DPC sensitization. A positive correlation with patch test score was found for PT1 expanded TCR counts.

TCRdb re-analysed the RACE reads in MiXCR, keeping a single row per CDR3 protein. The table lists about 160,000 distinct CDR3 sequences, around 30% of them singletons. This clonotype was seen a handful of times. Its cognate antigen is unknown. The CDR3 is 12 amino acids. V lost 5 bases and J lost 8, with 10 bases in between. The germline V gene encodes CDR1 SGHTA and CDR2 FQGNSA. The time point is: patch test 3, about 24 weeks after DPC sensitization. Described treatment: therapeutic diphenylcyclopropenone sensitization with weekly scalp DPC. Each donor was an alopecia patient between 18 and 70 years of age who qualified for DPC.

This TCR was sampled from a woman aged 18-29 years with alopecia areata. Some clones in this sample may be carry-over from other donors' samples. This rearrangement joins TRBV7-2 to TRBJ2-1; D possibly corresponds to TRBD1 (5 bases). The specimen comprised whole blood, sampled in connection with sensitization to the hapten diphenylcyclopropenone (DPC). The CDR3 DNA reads TGTGCCAGCAGCCCAGTACAGGATGAGCAGTTCTTC. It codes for CASSPVQDEQFF.